These T cell receptor beta chains were read from a single sample in a study of cytomegalovirus exposure and HLA in healthy donors. Sequencing was performed with immunoSEQ multiplex PCR; in TCRdb, only in-frame clones are kept and a portion is missing. This repertoire shows fewer than 200,000 clones, 68% found once; its top ten account for 2.5% to 3%. Sequencing was done on a sample of PBMCs. The receptors were gathered from a woman aged 40 to 50 in good health and CMV-seropositive. Each CDR3 is given with its conserved first and last residue. The D gene is left open where the match is weak. A clone size is listed for some rows: how often the clone was seen (once, few, many), or a class if it is expanded.

>TRBV7-8|TRBJ1-2|NA|NA
CASSFAGKDGYTF
TGTGCCAGCAGCTTCGCAGGGAAAGATGGCTACACCTTC
>TRBV9|TRBJ2-7|TRBD1|NA
CASSSRDRGEIEQYF
TGTGCCAGCAGCAGTCGGGACAGGGGGGAAATCGAGCAGTACTTC
>TRBV6-6|TRBJ1-3|TRBD1|few
CASTFGTAGNTIYF
TGTGCCAGCACCTTCGGGACAGCTGGAAACACCATATATTTT
>TRBV25-1|TRBJ2-1|TRBD1|NA
CASSESLGGTGGEQFF
TGTGCCAGCAGTGAATCTCTCGGGGGGACAGGGGGTGAGCAGTTCTTC
>TRBV6-1|TRBJ1-2|TRBD1|NA
CASSDWDRVGYTF
TGTGCCAGCAGTGATTGGGACAGGGTAGGCTACACCTTC
>TRBV5-4|TRBJ1-1|NA|many
CASSLGAGPSTEAFF
TGTGCCAGCAGCTTGGGAGCAGGCCCCTCCACTGAAGCTTTCTTT
>TRBV5-1|TRBJ2-5|NA|NA
CASTRFSQETQYF
TGCGCCAGCACGCGCTTCTCTCAAGAGACCCAGTACTTC
>TRBV5-1|TRBJ2-7|TRBD2|NA
CASSPGLAGSFYEQYF
TGCGCCAGCAGCCCCGGACTAGCGGGGAGCTTCTACGAGCAGTACTTC
>TRBV6-6|TRBJ2-7|TRBD2|NA
CASSQLAGGYEQYF
TGTGCCAGCAGCCAACTAGCGGGGGGTTACGAGCAGTACTTC
>TRBV6-6|TRBJ1-5|NA|NA
CASPDQPQHF
TGTGCCAGCCCCGATCAGCCCCAGCATTTT
>TRBV6-5|TRBJ2-7|NA|few
CASSYSKGTYEQYF
TGTGCCAGCAGTTACTCGAAGGGGACCTACGAGCAGTACTTC
>TRBV7-2|TRBJ2-3|NA|few
CASSSGGPSGDTQYF
TGTGCCAGCAGCTCCGGGGGGCCCTCCGGAGATACGCAGTATTTT
>TRBV5-8|TRBJ2-7|NA|NA
CASSLGATEQYF
TGTGCCAGCAGCTTGGGGGCCACCGAGCAGTACTTC
>TRBV4-2|TRBJ2-7|TRBD2|NA
CASSQESGGAYEQYF
TGTGCCAGCAGCCAAGAAAGCGGGGGGGCCTACGAGCAGTACTTC
>TRBV7-8|TRBJ1-6|NA|NA
CASTLDSPNSPLHF
TGTGCCAGCACCCTGGACAGTCCAAATTCACCCCTCCACTTT
>TRBV4-3|TRBJ2-3|NA|NA
CASSHKPTTGFSDTQYF
TGCGCCAGCAGCCATAAACCCACCACAGGGTTTTCAGATACGCAGTATTTT
>TRBV19|TRBJ2-3|TRBD1|NA
CASSTQGASTDTQYF
TGTGCCAGTAGTACACAGGGGGCGAGCACAGATACGCAGTATTTT
>TRBV28|TRBJ1-2|NA|few
CASSRAGGTYGYTF
TGTGCCAGCAGCCGCGCCGGCGGAACCTATGGCTACACCTTC
>TRBV18|TRBJ1-1|TRBD1|few
CASSPDRVGTEAFF
TGTGCCAGCTCACCAGACAGGGTGGGAACTGAAGCTTTCTTT
>TRBV7-9|TRBJ1-1|NA|NA
CASSLGGDPSAFF
TGTGCCAGCAGCTTAGGCGGCGACCCTTCAGCTTTCTTT
>TRBV5-4|TRBJ2-1|TRBD2|NA
CASSSQTGTRGEQFF
TGTGCCAGCAGCTCCCAAACGGGGACTAGGGGTGAGCAGTTCTTC
>TRBV5-4|TRBJ2-7|NA|NA
CASSPGQTTYEQYF
TGTGCCAGCAGCCCTGGACAGACGACCTACGAGCAGTACTTC
>TRBV5-1|TRBJ1-3|NA|NA
CASTTETGNTIYF
TGCGCCAGCACGACAGAAACTGGAAACACCATATATTTT
>TRBV9|TRBJ2-3|TRBD1|NA
CASSVVGTGHTDTQYF
TGTGCCAGCAGCGTAGTCGGGACAGGGCATACAGATACGCAGTATTTT
>TRBV7-2|TRBJ2-3|TRBD2|NA
CASSLAGLAGDSSTDTQYF
TGTGCCAGCAGCTTAGCGGGACTAGCGGGGGACTCTAGCACAGATACGCAGTATTTT
>TRBV5-1|TRBJ2-6|TRBD1|NA
CASSLIPPDRGFSGANVLTF
TGCGCCAGCAGCTTGATTCCCCCGGACAGGGGATTCTCTGGGGCCAACGTCCTGACTTTC
>TRBV5-8|TRBJ2-1|NA|NA
CASSFGGFDNEQFF
TGTGCCAGCAGCTTTGGGGGGTTTGACAATGAGCAGTTCTTC
>TRBV19|TRBJ1-5|NA|NA
CASSIYGSNQPQHF
TGTGCCAGTAGTATATACGGTAGCAATCAGCCCCAGCATTTT
>TRBV6-1|TRBJ2-1|NA|NA
CASTRRDISYNEQFF
TGTGCCAGCACCCGCAGGGATATATCCTACAATGAGCAGTTCTTC
>TRBV28|TRBJ1-2|TRBD1|NA
CASSYPEGQPNYGYTF
TGTGCCAGCAGTTATCCGGAGGGACAGCCTAACTATGGCTACACCTTC
>TRBV28|TRBJ2-7|TRBD1|NA
CASRTQGGEQYF
TGTGCCAGCAGGACACAGGGGGGCGAGCAGTACTTC
>TRBV9|TRBJ2-7|TRBD1|NA
CASSVAGTGKYEQYF
TGTGCCAGCAGCGTAGCCGGGACAGGGAAGTACGAGCAGTACTTC
>TRBV9|TRBJ1-4|TRBD1|NA
CASSGRGAGEKLFF
TGTGCCAGCAGCGGCAGGGGGGCCGGCGAAAAACTGTTTTTT
>TRBV10-3|TRBJ1-2|NA|NA
CAAWGLADGYTF
TGTGCCGCCTGGGGACTGGCGGATGGCTACACCTTC
>TRBV4-1|TRBJ1-5|NA|NA
CASSQQTSDISNQPQHF
TGCGCCAGCAGCCAACAAACCTCGGACATTAGCAATCAGCCCCAGCATTTT
>TRBV4-1|TRBJ1-1|NA|NA
CASSQGGAGASTEAFF
TGCGCCAGCAGCCAAGGTGGGGCAGGGGCCTCCACTGAAGCTTTCTTT
>TRBV21-1|TRBJ1-4|NA|NA
CASSKVGGTNEKLFF
TGTGCCAGCAGCAAAGTGGGGGGGACTAATGAAAAACTGTTTTTT
>TRBV18|TRBJ1-4|NA|NA
CASSSVAPGHPNEKLFF
TGTGCCAGCTCCAGCGTAGCACCGGGACACCCTAATGAAAAACTGTTTTTT
>TRBV5-8|TRBJ2-1|TRBD2|once
CASSFTSGSIDEQFF
TGTGCCAGCAGCTTCACTAGCGGGAGTATTGATGAGCAGTTCTTC
>TRBV2|TRBJ1-4|NA|NA
CASVAETTTNEKLFF
TGTGCCAGCGTTGCAGAAACCACAACTAATGAAAAACTGTTTTTT
>TRBV4-1|TRBJ1-2|TRBD1|few
CASSQTSRQGARDYGYTF
TGCGCCAGCAGCCAAACTAGCAGACAGGGGGCGCGGGACTATGGCTACACCTTC
>TRBV5-4|TRBJ2-1|TRBD2|NA
CASSLGTSGYNEQFF
TGTGCCAGCAGCCTAGGGACTAGCGGATACAATGAGCAGTTCTTC
>TRBV4-2|TRBJ2-5|NA|NA
CASSQDGAGAQETQYF
TGTGCCAGCAGCCAAGATGGGGCTGGGGCGCAAGAGACCCAGTACTTC
>TRBV28|TRBJ1-5|NA|NA
CASSFASQPQHF
TGTGCCAGCAGTTTTGCGAGTCAGCCCCAGCATTTT
>TRBV6-1|TRBJ1-2|TRBD1|NA
CASTDTGDSYGYTF
TGTGCCAGCACGGATACAGGGGACTCCTATGGCTACACCTTC
>TRBV11-2|TRBJ2-3|TRBD1|NA
CASSYGQGGADTQYF
TGTGCCAGCAGCTACGGACAGGGAGGCGCAGATACGCAGTATTTT
>TRBV7-9|TRBJ1-2|NA|NA
CASSLGGGYGYTF
TGTGCCAGCAGCTTAGGAGGGGGCTATGGCTACACCTTC
>TRBV2|TRBJ1-1|TRBD1|NA
CASSDRGLTEAFF
TGTGCCAGCAGTGACAGGGGGCTCACTGAAGCTTTCTTT
>TRBV19|TRBJ1-1|TRBD1|NA
CASSGQVNTEAFF
TGTGCCAGTAGCGGACAGGTGAACACTGAAGCTTTCTTT
>TRBV7-2|TRBJ2-5|NA|NA
CASSLTRDQETQYF
TGTGCCAGCAGCTTAACCCGGGACCAAGAGACCCAGTACTTC
>TRBV28|TRBJ1-5|NA|NA
CASSLPTGPGQPQHF
TGTGCCAGCAGTCTTCCGACCGGCCCGGGTCAGCCCCAGCATTTT
>TRBV6-6|TRBJ1-2|TRBD1|NA
CASSGTGTDIYTF
TGTGCCAGCAGCGGCACCGGGACAGACATTTACACCTTC
>TRBV6-1|TRBJ2-1|NA|NA
CATTPRDWNYNEQFF
TGTGCCACCACACCCCGGGACTGGAACTACAATGAGCAGTTCTTC
>TRBV4-2|TRBJ2-1|TRBD2|once
CASSFTFGTSANEQFF
TGTGCCAGCAGCTTCACGTTCGGGACTAGCGCCAATGAGCAGTTCTTC
>TRBV4-1|TRBJ2-7|NA|few
CASSPLGGGTYEQYF
TGCGCCAGCAGCCCGCTAGGAGGGGGCACCTACGAGCAGTACTTC
>TRBV4-1|TRBJ1-2|TRBD1|once
CASSLNRGDYGYTF
TGCGCCAGCAGCCTCAACAGGGGAGACTATGGCTACACCTTC